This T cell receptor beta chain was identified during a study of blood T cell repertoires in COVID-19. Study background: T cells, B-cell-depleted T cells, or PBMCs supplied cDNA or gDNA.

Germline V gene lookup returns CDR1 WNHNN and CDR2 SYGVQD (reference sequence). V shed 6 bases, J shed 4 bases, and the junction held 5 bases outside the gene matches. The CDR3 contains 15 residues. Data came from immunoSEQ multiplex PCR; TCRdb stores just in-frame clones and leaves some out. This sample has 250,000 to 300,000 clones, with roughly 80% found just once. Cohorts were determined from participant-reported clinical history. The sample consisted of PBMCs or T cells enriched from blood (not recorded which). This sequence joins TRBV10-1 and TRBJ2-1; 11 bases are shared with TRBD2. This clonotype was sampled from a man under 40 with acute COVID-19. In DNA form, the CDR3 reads TGCGCCAGCAGCACCCCTAGCGGGGGGTACAATGAGCAGTTCTTC. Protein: CASSTPSGGYNEQFF.